This T cell receptor beta chain was captured in a study of neurological immune-mediated disorders. Points from the study as a whole: Expanded clones shared no identical CDR3 amino acid sequences across subjects, which suggested private TCR-beta repertoires in all groups.

Time point reported: longitudinal time-point 3. The V end lost 2 bases, the J end lost 2 bases, and 9 bases lay between the germline ends. Germline V CDR1 and CDR2: SGHTA, FQGNSA. CDR3 length: 14 residues. Synthesis of cDNA was accomplished via 5'RACE employing 10-nucleotide random UMIs. Every sequencing run returned over 190 million TCR-beta sequences, which were derived from 15-18 subjects. MiXCR, applied by TCRdb to the 5' RACE reads, yields one record per CDR3 protein. The sample has more than 95,000 distinct CDR3 sequences, under 14% seen once. This clonotype has at least ten counts. The antigen remains undetermined.

This sequence originates from a female donor with HTLV-1-associated myelopathy (HAM/TSP). Sequencing was performed on PBMCs. This sequence joins TRBV7-2 and TRBJ1-2; D ambiguous. In nucleotides, the CDR3 is TGTGCCAGCAGCTTACAGTTCGGGAACTATGGCTACACCTTC. Translating gives CASSLQFGNYGYTF.